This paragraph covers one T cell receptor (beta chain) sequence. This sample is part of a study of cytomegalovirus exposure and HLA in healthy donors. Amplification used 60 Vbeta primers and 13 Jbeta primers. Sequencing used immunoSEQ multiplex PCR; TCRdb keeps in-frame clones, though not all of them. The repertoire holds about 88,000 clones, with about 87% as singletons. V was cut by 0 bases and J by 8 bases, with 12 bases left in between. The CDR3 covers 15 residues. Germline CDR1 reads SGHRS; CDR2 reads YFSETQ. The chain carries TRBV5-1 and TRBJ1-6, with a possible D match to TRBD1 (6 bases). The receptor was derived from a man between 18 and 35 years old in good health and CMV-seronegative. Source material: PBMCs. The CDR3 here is CASSLVSGVDSPLHF. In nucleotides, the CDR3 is TGCGCCAGCAGCTTGGTTTCAGGGGTCGATTCACCCCTCCACTTT.